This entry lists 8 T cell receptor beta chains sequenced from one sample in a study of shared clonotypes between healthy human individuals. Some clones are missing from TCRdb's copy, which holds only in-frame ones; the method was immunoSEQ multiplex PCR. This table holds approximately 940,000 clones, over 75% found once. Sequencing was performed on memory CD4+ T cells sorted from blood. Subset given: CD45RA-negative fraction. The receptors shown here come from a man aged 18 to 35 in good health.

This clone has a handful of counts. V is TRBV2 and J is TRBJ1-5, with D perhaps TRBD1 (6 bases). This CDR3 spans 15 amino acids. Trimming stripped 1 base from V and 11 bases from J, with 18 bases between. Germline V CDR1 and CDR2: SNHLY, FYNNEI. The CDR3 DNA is TGTGCCAGCAGTGAAGGTGGCAGGGGCAGCTTGTCCCAGCATTTT. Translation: CASSEGGRGSLSQHF.

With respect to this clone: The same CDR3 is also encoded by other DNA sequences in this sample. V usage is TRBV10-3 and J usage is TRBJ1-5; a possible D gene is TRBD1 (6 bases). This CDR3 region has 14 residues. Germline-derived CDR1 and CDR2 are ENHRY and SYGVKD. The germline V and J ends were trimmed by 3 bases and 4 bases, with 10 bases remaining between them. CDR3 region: CAISEQGLNQPQHF. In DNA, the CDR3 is TGTGCCATCAGTGAACAGGGCCTAAATCAGCCCCAGCATTTT.

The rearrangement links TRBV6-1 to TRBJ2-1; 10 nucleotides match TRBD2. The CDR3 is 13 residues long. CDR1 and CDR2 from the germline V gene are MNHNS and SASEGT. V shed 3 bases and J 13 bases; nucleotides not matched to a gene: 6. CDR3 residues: CASSERLAGGQFF. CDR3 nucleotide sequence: TGTGCCAGCAGTGAGAGGTTAGCGGGAGGACAGTTCTTC.

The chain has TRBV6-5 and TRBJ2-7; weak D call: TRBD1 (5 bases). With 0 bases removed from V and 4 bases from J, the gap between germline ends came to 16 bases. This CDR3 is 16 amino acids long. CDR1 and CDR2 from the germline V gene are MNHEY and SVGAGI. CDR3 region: CASSYSNQGAKYEQYF. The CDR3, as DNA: TGTGCCAGCAGTTACTCGAATCAGGGTGCGAAATACGAGCAGTACTTC.

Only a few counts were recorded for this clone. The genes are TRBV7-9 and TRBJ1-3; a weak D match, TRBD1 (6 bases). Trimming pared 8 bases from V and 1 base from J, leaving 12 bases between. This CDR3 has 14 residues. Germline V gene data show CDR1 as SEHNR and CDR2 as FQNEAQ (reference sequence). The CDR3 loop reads CASRAGASGNTIYF. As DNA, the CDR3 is TGTGCCAGCCGGGCAGGGGCTTCTGGAAACACCATATATTTT. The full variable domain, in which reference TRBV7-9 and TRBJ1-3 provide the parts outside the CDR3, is DTGVSQNPRHKITKRGQNVTFRCDPISEHNRLYWYRQTLGQGPEFLTYFQNEAQLEKSRLLSDRFSAERPKGSFSTLEIQRTEQGDSAMYLCASRAGASGNTIYFGEGSWLTVV.

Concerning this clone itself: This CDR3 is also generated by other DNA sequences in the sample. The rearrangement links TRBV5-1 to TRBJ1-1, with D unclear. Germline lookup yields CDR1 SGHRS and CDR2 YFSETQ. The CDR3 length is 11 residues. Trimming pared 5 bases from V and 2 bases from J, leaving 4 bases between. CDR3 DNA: TGCGCCAGCAGAGGAAACACTGAAGCTTTCTTT. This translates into CASRGNTEAFF.

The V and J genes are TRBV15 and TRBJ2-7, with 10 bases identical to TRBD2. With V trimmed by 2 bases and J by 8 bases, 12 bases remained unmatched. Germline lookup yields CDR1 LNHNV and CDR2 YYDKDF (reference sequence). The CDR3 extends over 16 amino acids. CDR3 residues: CATSRPTSGAQDQQYF. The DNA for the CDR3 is TGTGCCACCAGCAGACCCACTAGCGGGGCCCAGGACCAGCAGTACTTC.

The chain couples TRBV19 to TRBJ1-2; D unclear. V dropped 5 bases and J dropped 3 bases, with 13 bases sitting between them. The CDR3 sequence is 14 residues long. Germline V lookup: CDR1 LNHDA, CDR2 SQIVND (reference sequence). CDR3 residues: CASSRTLTYYGYTF. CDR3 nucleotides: TGTGCCAGTAGTCGGACGCTTACATACTATGGCTACACCTTC.